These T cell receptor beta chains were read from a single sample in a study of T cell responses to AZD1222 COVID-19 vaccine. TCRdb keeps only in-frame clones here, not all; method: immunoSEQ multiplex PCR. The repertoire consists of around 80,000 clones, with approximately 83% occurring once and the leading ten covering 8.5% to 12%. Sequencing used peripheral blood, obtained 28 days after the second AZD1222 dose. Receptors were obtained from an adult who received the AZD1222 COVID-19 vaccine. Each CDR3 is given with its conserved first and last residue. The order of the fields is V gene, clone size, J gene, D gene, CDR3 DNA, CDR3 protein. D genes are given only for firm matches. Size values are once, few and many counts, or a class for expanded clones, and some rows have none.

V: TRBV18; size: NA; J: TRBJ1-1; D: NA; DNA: TGTGCCAGCAACCCAGGGTTTGGGAACACTGAAGCTTTCTTT; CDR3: CASNPGFGNTEAFF
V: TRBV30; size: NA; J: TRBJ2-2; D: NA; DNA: TGTGCCTGGAGTGTGACACGGAACACCGGGGAGCTGTTTTTT; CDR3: CAWSVTRNTGELFF
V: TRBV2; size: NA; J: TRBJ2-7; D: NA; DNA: TGTGCCAGCAGTGAAGCACCGCCGGCGGCGAGCTCCTACGAGCAGTACTTC; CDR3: CASSEAPPAASSYEQYF
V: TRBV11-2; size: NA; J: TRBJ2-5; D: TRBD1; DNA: TGTGCCAGCAGCTTAGGCCACGGGACAGGGCAAGAGACCCAGTACTTC; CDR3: CASSLGHGTGQETQYF
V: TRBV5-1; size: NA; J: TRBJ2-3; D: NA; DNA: TGCGCCAGCAGCTTTGAGGGGGTTTCCACAGATACGCAGTATTTT; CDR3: CASSFEGVSTDTQYF
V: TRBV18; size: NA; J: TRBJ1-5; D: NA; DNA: TGTGCCAGCTCACCACGGGAGGGGTCCAATCAGCCCCAGCATTTT; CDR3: CASSPREGSNQPQHF
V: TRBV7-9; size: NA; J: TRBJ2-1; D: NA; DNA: TGTGCCAGCAGCTTAGAGGGGCTAGCCCTCCATGAGCAGTTCTTC; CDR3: CASSLEGLALHEQFF
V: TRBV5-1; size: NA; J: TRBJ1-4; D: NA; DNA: TGCGCCAGCAGCTTGGACGGGACGGGTAATGAAAAACTGTTTTTT; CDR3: CASSLDGTGNEKLFF
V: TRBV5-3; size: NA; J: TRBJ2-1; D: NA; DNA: TGTGCCACCCGCCGAGGCCATGAGCAGTTCTTC; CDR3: CATRRGHEQFF
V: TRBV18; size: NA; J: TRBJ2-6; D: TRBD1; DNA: TGTGCCAGCTCACCACGGACAGGGGTCTCTGGGGCCAACGTCCTGACTTTC; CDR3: CASSPRTGVSGANVLTF
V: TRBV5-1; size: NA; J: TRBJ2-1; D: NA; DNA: TGCGCCAGCAAAAAAAGCGGCCTAGTCTCCTACAATGAGCAGTTCTTC; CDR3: CASKKSGLVSYNEQFF
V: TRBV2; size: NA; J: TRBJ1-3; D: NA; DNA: TGTGCCAGCAGTGAATTTAGGGCTCCTCCGGGAAACACCATATATTTT; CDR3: CASSEFRAPPGNTIYF
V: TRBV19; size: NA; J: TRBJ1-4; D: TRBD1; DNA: TGTGCCAGTAGTTCGGGACAGCTTAATGAAAAACTGTTTTTT; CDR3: CASSSGQLNEKLFF
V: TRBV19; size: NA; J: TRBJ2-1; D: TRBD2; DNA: TGTGCCAGTACCGCCGTTTCACGGGGGGGCCCAAATGAGCAGTTCTTC; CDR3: CASTAVSRGGPNEQFF
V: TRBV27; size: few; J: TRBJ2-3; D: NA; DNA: TGTGCCAGCAGTTTACGGGACTCGGCGCAGTATTTT; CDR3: CASSLRDSAQYF
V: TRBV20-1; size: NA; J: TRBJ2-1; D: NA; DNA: TGCAGTGCTGGTGGGACCTACAATGAGCAGTTCTTC; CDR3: CSAGGTYNEQFF
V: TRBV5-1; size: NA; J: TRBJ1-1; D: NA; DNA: TGCGCCAGCAGCTTGGCTTCGAGCACCCTGAACACTGAAGCTTTCTTT; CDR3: CASSLASSTLNTEAFF
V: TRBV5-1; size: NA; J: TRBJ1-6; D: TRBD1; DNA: TGCGCCAGCACCCAGACAGGGGATTCACCCCTCCACTTT; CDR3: CASTQTGDSPLHF
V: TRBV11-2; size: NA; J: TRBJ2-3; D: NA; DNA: TGTGCCAGCAGCTTAACCGGGGCAGGCGCCACAGATACGCAGTATTTT; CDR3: CASSLTGAGATDTQYF
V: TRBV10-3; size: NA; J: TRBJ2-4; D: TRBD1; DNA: TGTGCCATCAAATCCGAGGGGGCAAGGAACATTCAGTACTTC; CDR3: CAIKSEGARNIQYF
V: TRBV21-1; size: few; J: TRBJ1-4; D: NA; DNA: TGTGCCAGCAGCAAAGCTTTCCCCGGGACAGGGAGGCCGTACCCAACTAATGAAAAACTGTTTTTT; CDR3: CASSKAFPGTGRPYPTNEKLFF
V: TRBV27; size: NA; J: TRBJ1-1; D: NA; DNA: TGTGCCAGCTCCCGGGCCCTTCCGAACACTGAAGCTTTCTTT; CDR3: CASSRALPNTEAFF
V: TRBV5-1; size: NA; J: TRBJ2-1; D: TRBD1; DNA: TGCGCCAGCAGCTTCGTGGGACAGGGGTACAATGAGCAGTTCTTC; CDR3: CASSFVGQGYNEQFF
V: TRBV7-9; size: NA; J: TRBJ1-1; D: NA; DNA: TGTGCCAGCAGCTTAGGGTACCGACCTGAAGCTTTCTTT; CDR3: CASSLGYRPEAFF
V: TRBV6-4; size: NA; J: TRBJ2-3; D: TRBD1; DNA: TGTGCCAGCAGTGACTCGGCAGGGGGCGCGGATACGCAGTATTTT; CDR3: CASSDSAGGADTQYF
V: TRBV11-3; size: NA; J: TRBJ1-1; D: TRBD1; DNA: TGTGCCAGCAGCCGAGGGGGACAGGGGGACACTGAAGCTTTCTTT; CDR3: CASSRGGQGDTEAFF
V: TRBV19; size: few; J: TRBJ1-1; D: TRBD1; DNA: TGTGCCAGTAGTATAATGGGACAGGGAAAACGGAACACTGAAGCTTTCTTT; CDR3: CASSIMGQGKRNTEAFF